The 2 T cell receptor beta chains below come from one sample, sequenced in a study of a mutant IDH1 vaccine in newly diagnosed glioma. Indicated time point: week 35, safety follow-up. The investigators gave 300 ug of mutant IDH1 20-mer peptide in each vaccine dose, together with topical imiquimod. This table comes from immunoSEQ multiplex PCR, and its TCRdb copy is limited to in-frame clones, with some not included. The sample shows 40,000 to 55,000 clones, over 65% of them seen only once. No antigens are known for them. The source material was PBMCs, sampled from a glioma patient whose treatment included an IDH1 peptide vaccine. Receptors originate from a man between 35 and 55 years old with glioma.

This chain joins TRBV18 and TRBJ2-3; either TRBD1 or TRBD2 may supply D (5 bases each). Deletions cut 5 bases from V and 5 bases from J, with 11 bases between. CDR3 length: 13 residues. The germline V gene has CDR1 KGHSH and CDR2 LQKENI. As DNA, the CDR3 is TGTGCCAGCTCAGGGACCAAGCAAGATACGCAGTATTTT. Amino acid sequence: CASSGTKQDTQYF.

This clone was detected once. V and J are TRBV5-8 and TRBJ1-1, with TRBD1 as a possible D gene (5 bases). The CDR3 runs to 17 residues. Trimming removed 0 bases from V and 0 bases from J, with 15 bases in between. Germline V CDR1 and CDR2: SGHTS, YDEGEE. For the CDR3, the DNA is TGTGCCAGCAGCTTGGTAAAAGGGGCTGGGGTGAACACTGAAGCTTTCTTT. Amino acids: CASSLVKGAGVNTEAFF.